What follows describes a single TCR beta chain. For sorted subsets, 200 ng DNA per replicate equaled approximately 30,000 T cell genomes. Generated by immunoSEQ multiplex PCR, the TCRdb table keeps only in-frame clones and is missing some. The profile shows about 680,000 clones, 92% of them singletons. The sample originates from a study of shared clonotypes between healthy human individuals. Study details: For every donor, three CD4 naive, three CD4 memory, two CD8 naive and one CD8 memory plates were used.

Terminally differentiated effector memory CD45RA+ cells were excluded from the naive CD8 cells, which were CD45RO-negative and positively selected for CCR7. Germline V gene sequence: CDR1 SGHDN, CDR2 FVKESK. V gave up 1 base and J gave up 4 bases, with 13 bases separating them. There are 15 residues in the CDR3. This sequence originates from a man aged 30-40 years in good health. The specimen was naive CD8+ T cells sorted from blood. The chain recombines TRBV14 with TRBJ1-1, with unresolved D. The CDR3 nucleotides read TGTGCCAGCAGCCAAGTGGTGGGCAGTCCCACTGAAGCTTTCTTT. The encoded protein is CASSQVVGSPTEAFF.